The 29 T cell receptor beta chains listed next were all sequenced from one sample in a study of sequential checkpoint blockade in melanoma. TCRdb's copy holds only in-frame clones and misses some; the assay was immunoSEQ multiplex PCR. The sample has about 12,000 clones, roughly 81% seen once; the top ten hold about 17%. Treatment specified: randomized to nivolumab then ipilimumab (arm A) or the reverse (arm B). This sample comprised CD8+ T cells sorted from blood (inferred from file names), obtained from a patient given nivolumab and ipilimumab in sequence. These receptors were obtained from a human donor with melanoma.

The chain employs TRBV4-1 and TRBJ2-1; D remains unclear. Germline V lookup: CDR1 MGHRA, CDR2 YSYEKL. The ends were cut back, 1 base at V and 4 bases at J, with 2 bases in the middle. This CDR3 is 12 amino acids long. CDR3 bases: TGCGCCAGCAGCCAAGCGTACAATGAGCAGTTCTTC. Its protein is CASSQAYNEQFF.

The rearrangement joins TRBV27 to TRBJ1-6; TRBD1 might be the D (6 bases). In germline, CDR1 is MNHEY, CDR2 SMNVEV (reference sequence). V was shortened by 5 bases and J by 8 bases, with 19 bases between the two germline ends. The CDR3 is 16 residues long. DNA for the CDR3: TGTGCCAGCAGTCAAACCGGGACACCTTATTATTCACCCCTCCACTTT. Translating gives CASSQTGTPYYSPLHF.

The chain joins TRBV7-9 to TRBJ2-7; 8 bases fit TRBD1. V dropped 4 bases and J dropped 6; count of bases not matched to a gene: 11. This CDR3 spans 15 amino acids. Germline CDR1 SEHNR, CDR2 FQNEAQ (reference sequence). The CDR3 loop is CASSSTGTGEVEQYF. The CDR3 region has the DNA TGTGCCAGCAGCTCTACCGGGACAGGTGAAGTCGAGCAGTACTTC.

The J gene is TRBJ2-4, the V gene TRBV6-1; 7 bases align to TRBD1. The CDR3 is 15 residues long. V lost 0 bases to trimming and J lost 3 bases; unmatched junction nucleotides: 2. Germline CDR1 reads MNHNS; CDR2 reads SASEGT. CDR3 nucleotide sequence: TGTGCCAGCAGTGAAGCGACAGGGTTCAAAAACATTCAGTACTTC. Its translation: CASSEATGFKNIQYF.

The rearrangement joins TRBV11-2 to TRBJ2-5, with 7 bases matching TRBD1. In germline, CDR1 is SGHAT, CDR2 FQNNGV. Trimming cost V 4 bases and J 4 bases; bases outside gene matches: 9. This CDR3 is 15 amino acids long. This chain's CDR3 is CASSSNRGGSETQYF. CDR3 DNA: TGTGCCAGCAGCTCCAACAGGGGTGGGTCAGAGACCCAGTACTTC.

The chain links TRBV5-6 to TRBJ2-7, with D maybe TRBD2 (5 bases). The CDR3 extends over 13 amino acids. Germline CDR1 reads SGHDT; CDR2 reads YYEEEE. V was shortened by 2 bases and J by 2 bases, with 8 bases between the two germline ends. CDR3 in amino acids: CASSFSSTYEQYF. The CDR3 DNA reads TGTGCCAGCAGCTTCTCTAGCACCTACGAGCAGTACTTC.

This rearrangement joins TRBV6-4 to TRBJ2-1; D not certain. The CDR3 is 15 residues long. Per germline, CDR1 MRHNA and CDR2 SNTAGT. Trimming cost V 0 bases and J 6 bases, with 12 bases left between them. CDR3 sequence (DNA): TGTGCCAGCAGTGACTCGAGTCATTCTATCAATGAGCAGTTCTTC. Its protein is CASSDSSHSINEQFF.

V usage is TRBV27 and J usage is TRBJ2-7; 16 positions match TRBD2. With 4 bases clipped from V and 0 bases from J, the junction kept 6 bases outside the gene matches. CDR1 is MNHEY, CDR2 SMNVEV, per germline (reference sequence). The CDR3 sequence is 18 residues long. The CDR3 reads CASSSGLAGGPISYEQYF. CDR3 bases: TGTGCCAGCAGTTCGGGACTAGCGGGAGGGCCGATCTCCTACGAGCAGTACTTC.

This clone was found once. The chain employs TRBV5-1 and TRBJ2-3; TRBD2 agrees at 9 bases. V was pared by 4 bases and J by 4 bases, with 7 bases of the junction left unmatched. Germline CDR1 SGHRS, CDR2 YFSETQ. This CDR3 region has 15 residues. The chain's CDR3 is CASSLGTSFPDTQYF. CDR3 sequence (DNA): TGCGCCAGCAGCCTCGGGACTAGCTTCCCAGATACGCAGTATTTT.

This rearrangement joins TRBV7-8 to TRBJ1-1; D unclear. Germline loops: CDR1 SGHVS, CDR2 FQNEAQ. Trimming pared 1 base from V and 6 bases from J, leaving 15 bases between. This CDR3 spans 15 amino acids. The CDR3 is CASSLGTRGNSEAFF. The CDR3 bases are TGTGCCAGCAGCTTAGGCACCCGCGGAAACTCTGAAGCTTTCTTT.

This clone appeared a few times. The chain is built from TRBV16 and TRBJ1-5; possible D gene TRBD1, 6 bases. Germline V lookup: CDR1 KGHSY, CDR2 FQNENV. Between the trimmed V and J ends, which lost 5 bases and 4 bases, there was a span of 12 bases. The CDR3 contains 14 residues. The CDR3 nucleotides are TGTGCCAGCAGCAGCTACAGGGCTAATCAGCCCCAGCATTTT. This gives the protein CASSSYRANQPQHF.

The genes are TRBV7-9 and TRBJ2-2, with a tentative D call TRBD1 (6 bases). Germline CDR1 SEHNR, CDR2 FQNEAQ (reference sequence). Trimming pared 5 bases from V and 4 bases from J, leaving 14 bases between. The length of the CDR3 is 15 residues. The CDR3 region has the DNA TGTGCCAGCAGCCCCACAGGGATATCCACCGGGGAGCTGTTTTTT. Its protein is CASSPTGISTGELFF.

The chain links TRBV4-2 to TRBJ2-1; D not certain. The germline V gene encodes CDR1 LGHNA and CDR2 YNFKEQ. Trimming removed 4 bases at V and 0 bases at J, with 10 bases between. This CDR3 region has 15 residues. The chain's CDR3 is CASSREASSYNEQFF. The CDR3 DNA sequence: TGTGCCAGCAGCCGTGAGGCAAGCTCCTACAATGAGCAGTTCTTC.

As DNA, the CDR3 is TGTGCCAGCAGTGGGGACAGGTCCTACGAGCAGTACTTC. It specifies CASSGDRSYEQYF. V and J are TRBV5-4 and TRBJ2-7; 8 bases align to TRBD1. The germline V gene encodes CDR1 SGHNT and CDR2 YYREEE (reference sequence). The CDR3 sequence is 13 residues long. With 5 bases clipped from V and 1 base from J, the junction kept 2 bases outside the gene matches.

The gene calls are TRBV5-8 and TRBJ2-1; 7 nucleotides match TRBD1. CDR3 length: 15 amino acids. V gave up 4 bases and J gave up 4 bases; unmatched junction bases: 8. The germline V gene encodes CDR1 SGHTS and CDR2 YDEGEE. CDR3 loop: CASSTGQVAYNEQFF. In DNA, the CDR3 is TGTGCCAGCAGCACAGGACAGGTCGCTTACAATGAGCAGTTCTTC.

This clone was observed a handful of times. The same CDR3 is also encoded by other DNA sequences in this sample. The gene calls are TRBV4-1 and TRBJ1-6, with 8 bases identical to TRBD1. The V gene's germline CDR1 is MGHRA and CDR2 YSYEKL. Losses at the gene ends were 4 bases for V and 8 bases for J; bases not matched to a gene: 7. CDR3 length: 15 residues. Written as DNA, the CDR3 is TGCGCCAGCAGCCCGAGGACAGGGTTTGATTCACCCCTCCACTTT. Its protein is CASSPRTGFDSPLHF.

The chain links TRBV6-5 to TRBJ1-1; 7 nucleotides align to TRBD1. V trimming: 5 bases; J trimming: 6 bases; junction bases outside the gene matches: 3. The CDR3 has 12 amino acids. Germline loops: CDR1 MNHEY, CDR2 SVGAGI. DNA for the CDR3: TGTGCCAGCAGTGGGGACAGTCCTGAAGCTTTCTTT. This codes for CASSGDSPEAFF.

The CDR3 sequence: CASSLLIGGTEAFF. The CDR3 DNA sequence: TGTGCCAGCAGTTTATTAATCGGGGGCACTGAAGCTTTCTTT. This sequence joins TRBV28 and TRBJ1-1; D perhaps matches TRBD1 (5 bases). V lost 1 base, J lost 4 bases, and 10 bases lay in between. Per germline, CDR1 MDHEN and CDR2 SYDVKM. This CDR3 comprises 14 residues.

This clone came up a few times. The chain has TRBV28 and TRBJ1-2; D remains ambiguous. CDR1 is MDHEN and CDR2 is SYDVKM in the germline V gene. V was shortened by 5 bases and J by 8 bases, with 12 bases between the two germline ends. The CDR3 is 12 amino acids. The DNA for the CDR3 is TGTGCCAGCAGTAATGGGAGAGGGGGCTACACCTTC. It translates to CASSNGRGGYTF.

The rearrangement links TRBV5-1 to TRBJ1-2; D not certain. The V gene lost 5 bases and the J gene lost 7 bases, with 15 bases spanning the gap. CDR1 is SGHRS, CDR2 YFSETQ, per germline. The CDR3 has 13 amino acids. CDR3 coding DNA: TGCGCCAGCAGTGTGACACCCGAAGGTGGCTACACCTTC. Protein: CASSVTPEGGYTF.

This clone was seen a single time. The chain uses TRBV25-1 and TRBJ1-4; D is ambiguous. V lost 4 bases and J 0 bases, leaving 9 bases between the germline ends. Per the germline V gene, CDR1 is MGHDK and CDR2 is SYGVNS. The CDR3 has 15 residues. CDR3 bases: TGTGCCAGCAGTGGCCGAGAGGCAACTAATGAAAAACTGTTTTTT. This translates into CASSGREATNEKLFF.

This chain uses TRBV6-1 with TRBJ2-4; TRBD2 might be the D (6 bases). Germline-derived CDR1 and CDR2 are MNHNS and SASEGT. CDR3 size: 15 residues. Trimming left V 2 bases short and J 8 bases short, with 16 bases between. CDR3 amino acids: CASSESGGFKHIQYF. The CDR3 DNA reads TGTGCCAGCAGTGAATCCGGGGGTTTTAAACACATTCAGTACTTC.

This clone counts as large. The identical CDR3 is also encoded by other nucleotide sequences in the sample. J is TRBJ1-4 and V is TRBV6-5; D gene unclear. Trimming took 2 bases from V and 0 from J, leaving 7 bases between them. This CDR3 is built from 15 residues. Germline V lookup: CDR1 MNHEY, CDR2 SVGAGI. In DNA form, the CDR3 reads TGTGCCAGCAGTTACGAGGGCGCAACTAATGAAAAACTGTTTTTT. It encodes CASSYEGATNEKLFF.

The chain employs TRBV7-9 and TRBJ2-1, with 7 nucleotides matching TRBD2. V lost 1 base and J lost 2; bases outside the gene matches: 2. There are 15 residues in the CDR3. Germline-derived CDR1 and CDR2 are SEHNR and FQNEAQ (reference sequence). The DNA for the CDR3 is TGTGCCAGCAGCTTAGGCGGGAGACCCTACAATGAGCAGTTCTTC. This encodes CASSLGGRPYNEQFF. Based on the CDR3 plus reference TRBV7-9 and TRBJ2-1, the full variable domain is DTGVSQNPRHKITKRGQNVTFRCDPISEHNRLYWYRQTLGQGPEFLTYFQNEAQLEKSRLLSDRFSAERPKGSFSTLEIQRTEQGDSAMYLCASSLGGRPYNEQFFGPGTRLTVL.

This clone was counted a single time. The chain's CDR3 is CASSPDGGMKTQYF. The CDR3 DNA follows: TGTGCCAGCAGCCCCGACGGCGGGATGAAGACCCAGTACTTC. The J gene is TRBJ2-5, the V gene TRBV5-4, with D perhaps TRBD2 (6 bases). V dropped 4 bases and J dropped 6 bases, with 16 bases sitting between them. The germline gives CDR1 SGHNT, CDR2 YYREEE (reference sequence). The CDR3 sequence is 14 residues long.

This clone turned up a few times. The chain employs TRBV10-3 and TRBJ2-7, with 11 bases matching TRBD2. With V trimmed by 6 bases and J by 0 bases, 22 bases remained unmatched. Germline values: CDR1 ENHRY, CDR2 SYGVKD. The CDR3 length is 21 residues. CDR3 region: CAIRGAHEGGPLAGASYEQYF. The CDR3 coding sequence is TGTGCCATCAGGGGGGCTCACGAGGGAGGGCCACTAGCGGGAGCCTCCTACGAGCAGTACTTC.

The gene calls are TRBV6-4 and TRBJ2-7, with D hard to call. The CDR3 consists of 12 residues. V was shortened by 2 bases and J by 3 bases, with 5 bases between the two germline ends. CDR1 MRHNA and CDR2 SNTAGT come from the germline V gene. Here the CDR3 reads CASSDPLYEQYF. CDR3 bases: TGTGCCAGCAGTGACCCCCTCTACGAGCAGTACTTC.

The chain carries TRBV5-4 and TRBJ1-2; TRBD1 matches at 10 bases. Trimming removed 5 bases from V and 4 bases from J; junction bases left unmatched: 11. Germline values: CDR1 SGHNT, CDR2 YYREEE (reference sequence). This CDR3 has 16 residues. The CDR3 reads CASSGHRQGAGYGYTF. In DNA, the CDR3 is TGTGCCAGCAGTGGGCACCGACAGGGGGCGGGCTATGGCTACACCTTC.

This chain joins TRBV7-9 and TRBJ2-3, with D tentatively TRBD2 (5 bases). The CDR3 runs to 15 residues. Germline V gene sequence: CDR1 SEHNR, CDR2 FQNEAQ (reference sequence). Deletions cut 1 base from V and 0 bases from J, with 8 bases between. CDR3 sequence reads: CASSLVGISTDTQYF. CDR3 in DNA: TGTGCCAGCAGCTTAGTCGGGATTAGCACAGATACGCAGTATTTT.